Listed below are T cell receptor beta chains from one sample, sequenced in a study of siplizumab effects on memory and regulatory T cells. Profiling relied on immunoSEQ multiplex PCR, and the TCRdb table lists in-frame clones only, not all of them. In the table there are some 110,000 clones, just over 90% of which are singletons. Sample: CD4+ T cells sorted from blood. These TCRs come from a human donor in good health. The CDR3 runs from the conserved cysteine through the conserved F or W. A D gene is named only where the DNA matches it firmly. Not every row has a clone size; where given, it reads once, few, many or a size class.

>TRBJ2-7|TRBV21-1|once|.
TGTGCCAGCAGCGCCCCTTCTTGGAGCGGGAGGATGTACGAGCAGTACTTC
CASSAPSWSGRMYEQYF
>TRBJ1-1|TRBV7-3|.|.
TGTGCCAGCAGTTGGGACCCAGGGACTGAAGCTTTCTTT
CASSWDPGTEAFF
>TRBJ2-1|TRBV9|.|TRBD2
TGTGCCAGCAGCGTCGGACTAGCGGGGGGATATGAGCAGTTCTTC
CASSVGLAGGYEQFF
>TRBJ2-1|TRBV7-2|.|.
TGTGCCAGCAGCTTATTTCAGCTTCTCGTCTTC
CASSLFQLLVF
>TRBJ1-1|TRBV14|.|.
TGTGCCAGCAGCCAAGGCGGCAGACTAGGGAACACTGAAGCTTTCTTT
CASSQGGRLGNTEAFF
>TRBJ2-5|TRBV29-1|.|TRBD2
TGCAGCGTACCGGGACTAGAAAGGGAGACCCAGTACTTC
CSVPGLERETQYF
>TRBJ1-2|TRBV30|.|TRBD1
TGTGCCTGGAGCGAGGGACAGTTATCCCCCTCTGTCTGGGGCTACACCTTC
CAWSEGQLSPSVWGYTF
>TRBJ2-7|TRBV5-1|.|TRBD1
TGCGCCAGCAGCTTGTTGGGTGCAGGGGGCCACGAGCAGTACTTC
CASSLLGAGGHEQYF
>TRBJ1-1|TRBV5-1|.|.
TGCGCCAGCAGCTTGGCCCGGGGGGGCACTGAAGCTTTCTTT
CASSLARGGTEAFF
>TRBJ2-2|TRBV10-3|.|TRBD1
TGTGCCATGTCCCTGGGACAGGCCGGGGAGCTGTTTTTT
CAMSLGQAGELFF
>TRBJ1-3|TRBV18|.|TRBD1
TGTGCCAGCTCACCGGACAGGTCTGGAAACACCATATATTTT
CASSPDRSGNTIYF
>TRBJ2-1|TRBV6-1|.|.
TGTGCCAGCAGTGACCTAGCTTTTATTTATGAGCAGTTCTTC
CASSDLAFIYEQFF
>TRBJ2-2|TRBV5-6|.|.
TGTGCCAGCGGCACCCGGGCAGGCGCCACTAGCACCGGGGAGCTGTTTTTT
CASGTRAGATSTGELFF
>TRBJ2-1|TRBV12-5|.|.
TGTGCTAGTGGTCTCTCGGGTGGGAATGAGCAGTTCTTC
CASGLSGGNEQFF
>TRBJ1-3|TRBV19|.|.
TGTGCCAGTAGTAGGGGTTCATCTGGAAACACCATATATTTT
CASSRGSSGNTIYF
>TRBJ1-1|TRBV5-1|.|.
TGCGCCAGCAGCTGGGGAGGGCGGGCGAACACTGAAGCTTTCTTT
CASSWGGRANTEAFF
>TRBJ2-7|TRBV6-5|.|.
TGTGCCAGCAGTGAGACGGGGGAGCAGTACTTC
CASSETGEQYF
>TRBJ1-3|TRBV10-3|.|TRBD1
TGTGCCATCAGTGAGTCTCCCGGACAGGGTTCCTCTGGAAACACCATATATTTT
CAISESPGQGSSGNTIYF
>TRBJ2-7|TRBV11-1|.|.
TGTGCCAGCAGCCCCCACAGGAAACACTACGAGCAGTACTTC
CASSPHRKHYEQYF
>TRBJ2-7|TRBV19|.|TRBD2
TGTGCCAGTAGTATAGAGGCCCTCGCGACTAGCGGACCGAAAATCTCCTACGAGCAGTACTTC
CASSIEALATSGPKISYEQYF
>TRBJ1-2|TRBV18|.|.
TGTGCCAGCTCACCAGGAATCGGGGGCTATGGCTACACCTTC
CASSPGIGGYGYTF
>TRBJ2-7|TRBV19|.|.
TGTGCCAGTAGTATCACCTCAGGACAGTCCTACGAGCAGTACTTC
CASSITSGQSYEQYF
>TRBJ1-2|TRBV19|.|.
TGTGCCAGTAGTATTGGCGTAGGCGGACTCTATGGCTACACCTTC
CASSIGVGGLYGYTF
>TRBJ2-5|TRBV6-1|once|.
TGTGCCAGCAGGGTATTAGCGGTCCAAGAGACCCAGTACTTC
CASRVLAVQETQYF